The source of this T cell receptor (beta chain) is a study of T cell changes during pregnancy in multiple sclerosis. This table comes from immunoSEQ multiplex PCR, and its TCRdb copy is limited to in-frame clones, with some not included. The table lists about 67,000 clones, about 90% of them singletons. With V trimmed by 5 bases and J by 6 bases, 13 bases remained unmatched. The V gene's germline CDR1 is SEHNR and CDR2 FQNEAQ (reference sequence). CDR3 length: 17 amino acids. This sequence was found in a female donor with multiple sclerosis, enrolled in a pregnancy study. This chain connects TRBV7-9 to TRBJ2-1; 10 nucleotides line up with TRBD2. The source material was peripheral blood, sampled after pregnancy. CDR3 in DNA: TGTGCCAGCAGCCCTAAAGCGGGAGGGCCTGTCCGCAATGAGCAGTTCTTC. Protein product: CASSPKAGGPVRNEQFF.